This TCR beta chain was retrieved from a study of shared T cell receptors in the human thymus. The repertoire was sequenced with immunoSEQ multiplex PCR; TCRdb's copy has only in-frame clones and lacks some. Among about 500,000 clones listed, around 82% were seen once. The V segment lost 6 bases and the J segment 5 bases; nucleotides outside the gene matches: 4. CDR3 size: 13 residues. Germline V gene sequence: CDR1 SEHNR, CDR2 FQNEAQ (reference sequence). The sample also formed part of further work on human thymus T cells. In that study: Thymus pieces cut out during corrective heart surgery were the tissue that was used. Thymic and blood repertoires appeared to display a bias in their usage of V and J genes. Related reports documented highly overlapping thymic repertoires among unrelated individuals.

The rearrangement joins TRBV7-9 to TRBJ2-5; 9 bases line up with TRBD2. Sequencing was performed on thymocytes. The sequence was collected from a boy younger than two with a congenital heart defect. The CDR3 reads CASRGLAEETQYF. Here the CDR3 DNA reads TGTGCCAGCAGGGGACTAGCCGAGGAGACCCAGTACTTC. The full variable domain, with the rest looked up from reference TRBV7-9 and TRBJ2-5, is DTGVSQNPRHKITKRGQNVTFRCDPISEHNRLYWYRQTLGQGPEFLTYFQNEAQLEKSRLLSDRFSAERPKGSFSTLEIQRTEQGDSAMYLCASRGLAEETQYFGPGTRLLVL.